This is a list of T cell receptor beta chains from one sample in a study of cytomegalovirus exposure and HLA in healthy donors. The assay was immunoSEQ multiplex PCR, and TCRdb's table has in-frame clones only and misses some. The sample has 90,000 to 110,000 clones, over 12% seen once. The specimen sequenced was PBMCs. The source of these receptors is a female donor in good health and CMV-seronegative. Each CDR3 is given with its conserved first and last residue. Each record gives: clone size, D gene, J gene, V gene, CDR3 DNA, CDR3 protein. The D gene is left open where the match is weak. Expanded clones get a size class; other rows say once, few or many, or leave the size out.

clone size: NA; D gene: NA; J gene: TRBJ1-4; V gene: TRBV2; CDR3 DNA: TGTGCCAGCAGTGCAGGGTATAACGAAAAACTGTTTTTT; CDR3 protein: CASSAGYNEKLFF
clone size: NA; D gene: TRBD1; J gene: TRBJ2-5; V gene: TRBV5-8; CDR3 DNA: TGTGCCAGCAGCTTGGGTCCAGGGGGTAGAGAGACCCAGTACTTC; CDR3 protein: CASSLGPGGRETQYF
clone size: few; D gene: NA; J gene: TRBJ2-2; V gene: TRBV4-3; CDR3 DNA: TGCGCCAGCAGCCGCGGGAGTACCCAGGGGGCGAGTGGGACCGGGGAGCTGTTTTTT; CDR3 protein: CASSRGSTQGASGTGELFF
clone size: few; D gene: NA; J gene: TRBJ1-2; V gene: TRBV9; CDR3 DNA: TGTGCCAGCAGCGAGCTAGACAGTAACTATGGCTACACCTTC; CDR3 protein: CASSELDSNYGYTF
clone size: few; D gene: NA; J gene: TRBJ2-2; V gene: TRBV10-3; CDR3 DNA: TGTGCCATCAGTGGGAGGAACACCGGGGAGCTGTTTTTT; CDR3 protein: CAISGRNTGELFF
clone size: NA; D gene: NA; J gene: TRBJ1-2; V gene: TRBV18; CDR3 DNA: TGTGCCAGCTCACGCGGTCTTGGGTATGGCTACACCTTC; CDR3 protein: CASSRGLGYGYTF
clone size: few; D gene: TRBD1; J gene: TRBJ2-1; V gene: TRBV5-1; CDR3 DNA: TGCGCCAGCAGCTGGACAGGGCGCGATGAGCAGTTCTTC; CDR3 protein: CASSWTGRDEQFF
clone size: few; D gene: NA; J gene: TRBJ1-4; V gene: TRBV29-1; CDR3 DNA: TGCAGCGTTGAACAGGGGAGTAATGAAAAACTGTTTTTT; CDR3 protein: CSVEQGSNEKLFF
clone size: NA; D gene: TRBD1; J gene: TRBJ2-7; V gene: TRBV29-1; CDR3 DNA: TGCAGCGTTGAATGGGGGGACAGGCCCTACTACGAGCAGTACTTC; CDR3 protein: CSVEWGDRPYYEQYF
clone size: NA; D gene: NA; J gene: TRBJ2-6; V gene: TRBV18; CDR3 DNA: TGTGCCAGCTCAGAGAACGGGGGGCATGGGGCCAACGTCCTGACTTTC; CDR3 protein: CASSENGGHGANVLTF
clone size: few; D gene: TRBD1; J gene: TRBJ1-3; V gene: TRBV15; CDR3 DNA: TGTGCCACCAGCAGAGAGCCTAAAGACAGGGTTGGAAACACCATATATTTT; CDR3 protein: CATSREPKDRVGNTIYF
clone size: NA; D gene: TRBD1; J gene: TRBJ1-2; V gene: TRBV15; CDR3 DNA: TGTGCCACATCCCTGCCGGGACAGGATAACTATGGCTACACCTTC; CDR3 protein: CATSLPGQDNYGYTF
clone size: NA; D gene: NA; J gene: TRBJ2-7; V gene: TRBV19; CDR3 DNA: TGTGCCAGTAGTATCGGAGAGGGTCAATCACTACCTAGGAGCTCCTACGAGCAGTACTTC; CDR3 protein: CASSIGEGQSLPRSSYEQYF
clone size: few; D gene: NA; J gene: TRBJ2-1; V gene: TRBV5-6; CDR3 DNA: TGTGCCAGCAGAACTTACGGGAATGAGCAGTTCTTC; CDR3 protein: CASRTYGNEQFF